The clone carrying this T cell receptor (beta chain) was detected once. This sample stems from a study of blood T cell repertoires in COVID-19. Overall study context: Acute and convalescent COVID-19 specimens originated in the United States, Italy and Spain. The analysed material was cDNA or gDNA that came from T cells, B-cell-depleted T cells, or PBMCs.

The trim removed 2 bases at V and 10 bases at J, leaving 6 bases unmatched. Germline V gene sequence: CDR1 SNHLY, CDR2 FYNNEI. This CDR3 contains 15 residues. Some clones are missing from TCRdb's copy, which holds only in-frame ones; the method was immunoSEQ multiplex PCR. The sample comprises about 55,000 clones, about 80% of which are singletons, and 11% to 15% rests with the top ten. The J gene is TRBJ2-4, the V gene TRBV2, with 12 bases lining up with TRBD2. Source material: peripheral blood. This TCR was recovered from a human donor in a cohort sampled during active COVID-19. Here the CDR3 reads CASSEQGLAGDIQYF. The CDR3 coding sequence is TGTGCCAGCAGTGAACAGGGACTAGCGGGCGATATTCAGTACTTC.